Only one count was recorded for the clone carrying this T cell receptor beta chain. Its specificity is not known. This sample is part of a study of lymphopenia after photon versus proton radiotherapy. Study-level results: Photon-treated patients lost naive T cells and TCR diversity; proton-treated stayed stable. After lymphocyte nadir, photon-treated repertoires showed oligoclonal expansion, especially CD8+ Temra.

Libraries were prepared by immunoSEQ multiplex PCR; TCRdb keeps only in-frame clonotypes and omits some of them. Of about 50,000 clones listed, around 88% are singletons. CDR3 length: 16 residues. CDR1 is SGHAT and CDR2 is FQNNGV in the germline V gene. The V gene lost 6 bases and the J gene lost 2 bases, with 14 bases spanning the gap. The chain combines TRBV11-2 with TRBJ2-6; D is unclear. The sequenced sample was peripheral blood, obtained from a patient treated with photon-based radiotherapy. The receptor's source is a man aged 45 to 65 with gastric cancer. The CDR3: CASSPRWEPGANVLTF. The CDR3 DNA is TGTGCCAGCAGTCCCCGATGGGAACCTGGGGCCAACGTCCTGACTTTC.